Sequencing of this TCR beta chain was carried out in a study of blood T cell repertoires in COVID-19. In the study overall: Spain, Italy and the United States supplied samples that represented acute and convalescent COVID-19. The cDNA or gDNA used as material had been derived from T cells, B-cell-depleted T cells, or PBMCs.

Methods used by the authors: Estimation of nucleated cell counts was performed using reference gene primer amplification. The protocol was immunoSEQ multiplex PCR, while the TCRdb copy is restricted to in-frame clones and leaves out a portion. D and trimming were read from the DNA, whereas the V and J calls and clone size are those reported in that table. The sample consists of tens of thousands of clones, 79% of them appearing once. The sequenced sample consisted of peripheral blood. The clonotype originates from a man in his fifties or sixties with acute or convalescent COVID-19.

This CDR3 reads CATRTGGNTEAFF. The CDR3 DNA is TGTGCCACCAGAACAGGGGGCAACACTGAAGCTTTCTTT. The gene calls are TRBV24-1 and TRBJ1-1, with 9 bases aligning to TRBD1. Per the germline V gene, CDR1 is KGHDR and CDR2 is SFDVKD. This CDR3 contains 13 residues. Trimming at V came to 7 bases and at J to 2 bases, leaving 1 base not matched to a gene.